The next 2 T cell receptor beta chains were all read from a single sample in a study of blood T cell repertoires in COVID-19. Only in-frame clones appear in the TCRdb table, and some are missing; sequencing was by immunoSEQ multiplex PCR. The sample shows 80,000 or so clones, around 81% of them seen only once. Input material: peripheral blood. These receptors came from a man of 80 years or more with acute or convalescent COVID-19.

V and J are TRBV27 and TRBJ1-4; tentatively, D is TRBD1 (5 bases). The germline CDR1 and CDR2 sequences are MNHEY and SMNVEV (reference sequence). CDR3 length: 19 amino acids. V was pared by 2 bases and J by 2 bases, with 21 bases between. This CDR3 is CASSLRQGWGSTTNEKLFF. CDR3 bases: TGTGCCAGCAGTTTACGGCAGGGATGGGGCAGCACCACTAATGAAAAACTGTTTTTT.

The CDR3 reads CASSLQTNTEAFF. The CDR3 nucleotides are TGCGCCAGCAGCTTACAGACGAACACTGAAGCTTTCTTT. The chain joins TRBV5-1 to TRBJ1-1; D is unclear. This CDR3 is 13 amino acids long. Between the trimmed V and J ends, which lost 2 bases and 1 base, there was a span of 6 bases. Germline V gene sequence: CDR1 SGHRS, CDR2 YFSETQ. The variable domain in full, with the rest retrieved from reference TRBV5-1 and TRBJ1-1, is KAGVTQTPRYLIKTRGQQVTLSCSPISGHRSVSWYQQTPGQGLQFLFEYFSETQRNKGNFPGRFSGRQFSNSRSEMNVSTLELGDSALYLCASSLQTNTEAFFGQGTRLTVV.